This is a list of T cell receptor beta chains from one sample in a study of T cells in localized non-small cell lung cancer. Clones were read by immunoSEQ multiplex PCR, and TCRdb kept only the in-frame ones, dropping some. The sample holds several thousand clones; 25% to 35% are singletons and the top ten take roughly 8%. The sequencing used lung tumor tissue, collected before any cancer treatment. The receptors were sampled from a female donor at least 60 years old with stage I lung adenocarcinoma. Both conserved end residues are part of each CDR3. Fields, in order: V gene, clone size, D gene, J gene, CDR3 DNA, CDR3 protein. The D gene is left open where the match is weak. Size is omitted from some rows. Given values are once, few, many or a class for expanded clones.

TRBV9	medium-sized	.	TRBJ1-2	TGTGCCAGCCAGAAAGGGTTGAGCTATGGCTACACCTTC	CASQKGLSYGYTF
TRBV10-2	few	.	TRBJ1-1	TGCGCCAGCAGTGAGTCCCCGCATTCGGGGAACACTGAAGCTTTCTTT	CASSESPHSGNTEAFF
TRBV11-3	.	.	TRBJ1-4	TGTGCCAGCAGCTTATCCCGAGCGTGGACGGGAGGGGAAAAACTGTTTTTT	CASSLSRAWTGGEKLFF
TRBV28	.	.	TRBJ1-5	TGTGCCAGCAGGGTGGGAGAGAATCAGCCCCAGCATTTT	CASRVGENQPQHF
TRBV10-3	.	TRBD1	TRBJ2-1	TGTGCCATCAGCGGGGACAGGACCCTATACAATGAGCAGTTCTTC	CAISGDRTLYNEQFF
TRBV6-8	medium-sized	TRBD1	TRBJ2-2	TGTGCCAGCAGCTCAGGGGGCGCAGCCGGGGAGCTGTTTTTT	CASSSGGAAGELFF
TRBV4-1	few	.	TRBJ1-1	TGCGCCAGCCGCCAAGGGGGGAACACTGAAGCTTTCTTT	CASRQGGNTEAFF
TRBV11-1	few	TRBD1	TRBJ1-6	TGTGCCAGCAGCTTGGGGACAGGGATACTATTCAATTCACCCCTCCACTTT	CASSLGTGILFNSPLHF
TRBV19	few	TRBD1	TRBJ2-2	TGTGCCACTTCCAGGACAGGGGTCAACACCGGGGAGCTGTTTTTT	CATSRTGVNTGELFF
TRBV19	.	.	TRBJ1-3	TGTGCCACTTCAGGCGGCTCTGGAAACACCATATATTTT	CATSGGSGNTIYF
TRBV7-8	many	.	TRBJ2-7	TGTGCCAGCAGCTTCCGGGTAATATACGAGCAGTACTTC	CASSFRVIYEQYF
TRBV10-3	.	.	TRBJ1-6	TGTGCCAGCGGTCGTATCCTGGGACTCTATAATTCACCCCTCCACTTT	CASGRILGLYNSPLHF
TRBV18	few	.	TRBJ1-1	TGTGCCAGCTCACCGACGAACACTGAAGCTTTCTTT	CASSPTNTEAFF
TRBV6-8	.	.	TRBJ1-2	TGTGCCAGCAGTACCACGACAGGAAACTATGGCTACACCTTC	CASSTTTGNYGYTF
TRBV19	.	.	TRBJ1-4	TGTGCCAGTAGGCCCCCCGGGACAAACGAAAAACTGTTTTTT	CASRPPGTNEKLFF
TRBV11-3	few	TRBD1	TRBJ1-2	TGTGCCAGCAGCCCCTGGGACAGGGGAAAATCTGGCTACACCTTC	CASSPWDRGKSGYTF
TRBV9	few	TRBD2	TRBJ2-1	TGTGCCAGCAGCGTTATAGCGGGGGGAATTGGGGATGAGCAGTTCTTC	CASSVIAGGIGDEQFF
TRBV10-2	.	.	TRBJ1-5	TGCGCCAGCAGTGAGGTCAAGCTAGCAGGGACTCAGCCCCAGCATTTT	CASSEVKLAGTQPQHF
TRBV23-1	.	TRBD1	TRBJ2-4	TGCGCCAGCAGCCAAGAAGGACAGGGGGGCATTCAGTACTTC	CASSQEGQGGIQYF
TRBV5-1	once	TRBD1	TRBJ2-2	TGCGCCAGCAGCCCCCTCCCAATCGACAGGGGGAGCACCGGGGAGCTGTTTTTT	CASSPLPIDRGSTGELFF
TRBV9	few	.	TRBJ1-5	TGTGCCAGCAGTCCTACAGGGTATTATCAGCCCCAGCATTTT	CASSPTGYYQPQHF
TRBV18	.	.	TRBJ2-5	TGTGCCAGCTCGGTAATGCCGCAAGAGACCCAGTACTTC	CASSVMPQETQYF
TRBV6-8	few	.	TRBJ1-5	TGTGCCAGCACCCAGGGTCAGCATCAGCCCCAGCATTTT	CASTQGQHQPQHF
TRBV12-2	.	.	TRBJ2-4	TGTGCAAGTCGCTTAGGTACCGGGACTAGCGGGGGACTAGCTCACATTCAGTACTTC	CASRLGTGTSGGLAHIQYF
TRBV6-8	large	TRBD1	TRBJ2-7	TGTGCCAGCAGGTATATCGGGACAGGGGGCGAGCAGTACTTC	CASRYIGTGGEQYF
TRBV25-1	.	.	TRBJ1-3	TGTGCCAGCGACTCCGACAGGAGCTCTGGAAACACCATATATTTT	CASDSDRSSGNTIYF
TRBV18	.	TRBD1	TRBJ2-5	TGTGCCAGCTCACCAAGGGGGCGAGAGACCCAGTACTTC	CASSPRGRETQYF
TRBV30	few	.	TRBJ1-4	TGTGCCTGGAGTGTCCCGGGGGGTGGCGAAAAACTGTTTTTT	CAWSVPGGGEKLFF
TRBV19	medium-sized	TRBD1	TRBJ1-5	TGTGCCAGTAACCCCAGACAGGGATGGAATCAGCCCCAGCATTTT	CASNPRQGWNQPQHF
TRBV28	.	.	TRBJ2-7	TGTGCCAGCAGCCTCACTGGGACCGGGGGATCCTACGAGCAGTACTTC	CASSLTGTGGSYEQYF
TRBV29-1	large	TRBD1	TRBJ1-1	TGCAGCGTGACGAGACAGGGCGAGGGCACTGAAGCTTTCTTT	CSVTRQGEGTEAFF
TRBV14	few	TRBD2	TRBJ2-1	TGTGCCAGCAGCCATCGACTAGCGGGGGGTAATGAGCAGTTCTTC	CASSHRLAGGNEQFF
TRBV6-8	few	TRBD1	TRBJ1-2	TGTGCCAGCAGGACCGGGACAGGGTTATATGGCTACACCTTC	CASRTGTGLYGYTF
TRBV6-8	medium-sized	.	TRBJ1-6	TGTGCCAGCAGTTACTCGGACGGACGGCCCCTCCACTTT	CASSYSDGRPLHF
TRBV6-8	medium-sized	.	TRBJ1-6	TGTGCCATCCCCTCTCGGGGTGGGAATTCACCCCTCCACTTT	CAIPSRGGNSPLHF
TRBV30	.	.	TRBJ2-1	TGTGCCTGGAGCTCCTGGGGGGTGGAGAGGTTCTTC	CAWSSWGVERFF
TRBV25-1	few	.	TRBJ2-7	TGTGCCAGCAGTCAACAGGGAAACTCGTACGAGCAGTACTTC	CASSQQGNSYEQYF
TRBV19	few	.	TRBJ1-1	TGTGCCAGTAGTTTGGGCGGCAACACTGAAGCTTTCTTT	CASSLGGNTEAFF
TRBV30	.	.	TRBJ2-3	TGTGCCTGGAGTGTAAGTGGGGGCTCAGATACGCAGTATTTT	CAWSVSGGSDTQYF
TRBV2	.	.	TRBJ1-2	TGTGCCAGCAGTGAATCTTTCCCCGTCTATGGCTACACCTTC	CASSESFPVYGYTF
TRBV6-8	.	TRBD1	TRBJ1-4	TGTGCCAGCAAAGGGACAGGGAAGGGAAAACTGTTTTTT	CASKGTGKGKLFF
TRBV6-8	.	TRBD1	TRBJ2-7	TGTGCCAGCTCTGGACAGGGAGAGCGGGCGCGCGAGCAGTACTTC	CASSGQGERAREQYF
TRBV18	.	.	TRBJ1-6	TGTGCCAGCTCACCCCGGACCGGGGTGAATTCACCCCTCCACTTT	CASSPRTGVNSPLHF
TRBV7-7	.	TRBD1	TRBJ2-2	TGTGCCAGCAGCTTAGGCCGTTGGACAGGGTTCACCGGGGAGCTGTTTTTT	CASSLGRWTGFTGELFF
TRBV7-6	few	.	TRBJ2-5	TGTGCCAGCAGCTTGAGGCAAGGGGGGGCGCTTGAGACCCAGTACTTC	CASSLRQGGALETQYF